This TCR beta chain was captured by sequencing in a study of beta chain features in type 1 diabetes. General observations from the study: Within patients, naive, central memory and Treg TCRB repertoires seemed more similar than within healthy donors. TCRB CDR3s from Type 1 diabetes patients were moderately but significantly shorter in all four CD4+ subsets.

A few counts support this clone. No antigen is known for it. A read error may account for a junction end that differs from germline. What was sequenced were expressed TCRB transcripts, since all of the isolated RNA had been reverse transcribed. For naive, central memory and regulatory T cell samples, reads averaged approximately 3.6 million. Profiled with immunoSEQ multiplex PCR; TCRdb holds only in-frame clones, not every one. Of about 170,000 clones in the sample, approximately 7.9% were seen once. Sorting based on CD45RO/CCR7/CD25/CD127/CD95/CD27 separated CD4+ naive, central memory, regulatory and stem cell-like memory cells. Purities in excess of 98% were seen in all sorted populations. The CDR3 length is 16 residues. The germline V gene has CDR1 MNHNS and CDR2 SASEGT.

This chain connects TRBV6-1 to TRBJ2-3, with TRBD2 identical over 7 bases. Sequencing used central memory CD4+ T cells from blood. The source of this sequence is a man between 18 and 29 years old with type 1 diabetes. CDR3 DNA sequence: TGTGCCATCAGTGTGAGCGGGGCCACTAGCACAGATACGCAGTATTTT. Amino acid sequence: CAISVSGATSTDTQYF.